This TCR beta chain was captured by sequencing in a study of blood T cell repertoires in COVID-19. As for the study in general: Spain, Italy and the United States supplied samples that represented acute and convalescent COVID-19. PBMCs, B-cell-depleted T cells, or T cells provided the cDNA or gDNA that made up the material.

CDR3 length equals 12 residues. Trimming took off 4 bases at V and 3 bases at J, with 7 bases between the two ends. The germline CDR1 and CDR2 sequences are KGHSH and LQKENI. Original analysis: Amplified reference gene primers provided the basis for estimating nucleated cell counts. TCRdb keeps only in-frame clones here, not all; method: immunoSEQ multiplex PCR. The V and J calls and clone size were taken over from that table, and D and trimming were inferred from the DNA. The repertoire includes about 100,000 clones, almost 90% of them detected once, and 5% sits in the top ten. Specimen: peripheral blood. This receptor was taken from a human donor in a cohort sampled during active COVID-19. The genes are TRBV18 and TRBJ2-7; possible D gene TRBD1, 5 bases. CDR3 nucleotides: TGTGCCAGCTCACTCGACAGCTACGAGCAGTACTTC. Translation gives CASSLDSYEQYF.